The next 18 T cell receptor beta chains were all read from a single sample in a study of spatial heterogeneity in lung cancer. TCRdb passed the 5' RACE reads through MiXCR, listing each CDR3 protein once. The sample consists of 75,000 or so distinct CDR3 sequences, roughly 8% of them appearing once. The sample's time point: sample taken at primary tumor resection. The sample was PBMCs, taken at surgery. These receptors all come from a male donor with early-stage non-small cell lung cancer.

Only a few counts were recorded for this clonotype. The rearrangement links TRBV2 to TRBJ2-1; 10 nucleotides match TRBD2. The V gene's germline CDR1 is SNHLY and CDR2 FYNNEI. Trimming removed 6 bases from V and 0 bases from J; junction bases left unmatched: 11. CDR3 length: 18 amino acids. CDR3 sequence reads: CASSVTSGDFSSYNEQFF. DNA of the CDR3: TGTGCCAGCAGCGTTACTAGCGGGGACTTTAGCTCCTACAATGAGCAGTTCTTC.

Only a few counts were recorded for this clonotype. The J gene is TRBJ2-3, the V gene TRBV12-3 or TRBV12-4, with TRBD2 identical over 13 bases. V lost 3 bases to trimming and J lost 4 bases; unmatched junction nucleotides: 4. The CDR3 has 16 amino acids. As DNA, the CDR3 is TGTGCCAGCAGTTTGGGACTAGCGGGATTGGCAGATACGCAGTATTTT. Protein: CASSLGLAGLADTQYF.

This clonotype was seen a few times. J is TRBJ1-1 and V is TRBV6-1, with unresolved D. The V end lost 3 bases, the J end lost 7 bases, and 18 bases lay between the germline ends. Germline V gene lookup returns CDR1 MNHNS and CDR2 SASEGT. The CDR3 is 15 amino acids. CDR3 loop: CASSDQTLSDREAFF. The DNA for the CDR3 is TGTGCCAGCAGTGATCAAACGCTGTCAGACCGTGAAGCTTTCTTT.

This clonotype was counted many times. The chain uses TRBV10-2 and TRBJ1-6; 9 bases are shared with TRBD1. V lost 3 bases, J lost 7 bases, and 4 bases stayed unmatched. Germline loops: CDR1 WSHSY, CDR2 SAAADI. There are 15 residues in the CDR3. Here the CDR3 reads CASSEQGAGNSPLHF. As DNA, the CDR3 is TGCGCCAGCAGTGAACAGGGGGCGGGGAATTCACCCCTCCACTTT.

This clonotype was observed many times. The V and J genes are TRBV11-2 and TRBJ2-3; D uncertain. Deletions cut 4 bases from V and 5 bases from J, with 10 bases between. The CDR3 runs to 13 residues. Germline V gene sequence: CDR1 SGHAT, CDR2 FQNNGV. As DNA, the CDR3 is TGTGCCAGCAGCTCCTTCGTGGGAGATACGCAGTATTTT. Its protein product is CASSSFVGDTQYF.

The chain joins TRBV27 to TRBJ1-5; no definite D call. The V and J ends lost 8 bases and 0 bases respectively, with 17 bases between them. CDR1 is MNHEY and CDR2 is SMNVEV in the germline V gene (reference sequence). The length of the CDR3 is 16 residues. CDR3 residues: CASLPAGIYSNQPQHF. For the CDR3, the DNA is TGTGCCAGCCTCCCGGCGGGGATCTATAGCAATCAGCCCCAGCATTTT.

There are a few counts of this clonotype. The rearrangement uses TRBV7-2 and TRBJ1-2; 7 bases align to TRBD1. This CDR3 spans 14 amino acids. Germline lookup yields CDR1 SGHTA and CDR2 FQGNSA. The J segment lost 4 bases and the V segment lost 5 bases, leaving 7 bases of the junction unmatched. The CDR3 DNA follows: TGTGCCAGCAGCGTCAGCCGGGACAGCTATGGCTACACCTTC. Translated, it gives CASSVSRDSYGYTF.

The J gene is TRBJ2-7, the V gene TRBV7-6, with D maybe TRBD2 (6 bases). This CDR3 comprises 14 residues. V was pared by 5 bases and J by 3 bases, with 14 bases between. The germline gives CDR1 SGHVS, CDR2 FNYEAQ. CDR3 DNA sequence: TGTGCCAGCAGCGCACTAGCTGCGGGCTACGAGCAGTACTTC. It translates to CASSALAAGYEQYF. The complete variable domain, with remaining parts taken from reference TRBV7-6 and TRBJ2-7, reads GAGVSQSPRYKVTKRGQDVALRCDPISGHVSLYWYRQALGQGPEFLTYFNYEAQQDKSGLPNDRFSAERPEGSISTLTIQRTEQRDSAMYRCASSALAAGYEQYFGPGTRLTVT.

The gene calls are TRBV6-2 or TRBV6-3 and TRBJ2-5, with a weak D call TRBD2 (5 bases). Germline CDR1 MNHEY, CDR2 SVGEGT. The CDR3 spans 11 residues. The CDR3 sequence: CSTGVRETQYF. The CDR3 DNA follows: TGTTCCACCGGGGTCAGGGAGACCCAGTACTTC.

This clonotype was seen at least ten times. The rearrangement uses TRBV12-3 or TRBV12-4 and TRBJ2-3; 11 bases line up with TRBD1. The CDR3 contains 17 residues. Losses at the gene ends were 5 bases for V and 5 bases for J; bases not matched to a gene: 12. This CDR3 is CASSPRGTGGSGDTQYF. Here the CDR3 DNA reads TGTGCCAGCAGTCCTAGGGGGACAGGGGGAAGTGGAGATACGCAGTATTTT.

In this sample, this clonotype turned up a few times. This rearrangement joins TRBV5-1 to TRBJ2-1; 7 bases align to TRBD2. The V and J ends lost 3 bases and 5 bases, in that order; junction bases with no gene match: 5. This CDR3 contains 14 residues. Germline assignment: CDR1 SGHRS and CDR2 YFSETQ. CDR3 sequence reads: CASSWAGTNNEQFF. The CDR3 coding sequence is TGCGCCAGCAGCTGGGCCGGGACTAACAATGAGCAGTTCTTC. The whole variable domain, filled in from reference TRBV5-1 and TRBJ2-1, reads KAGVTQTPRYLIKTRGQQVTLSCSPISGHRSVSWYQQTPGQGLQFLFEYFSETQRNKGNFPGRFSGRQFSNSRSEMNVSTLELGDSALYLCASSWAGTNNEQFFGPGTRLTVL.

This clonotype was detected only a few times. The chain is built from TRBV10-3 and TRBJ2-1; 7 positions agree with TRBD2. The CDR3 extends over 14 amino acids. Per the germline V gene, CDR1 is ENHRY and CDR2 is SYGVKD. V gave up 11 bases and J gave up 8 bases; unmatched junction bases: 15. The CDR3: CAARLAWTGDEQFF. The DNA of the CDR3 is TGTGCCGCCCGACTAGCCTGGACGGGGGATGAGCAGTTCTTC.

The V call is TRBV5-1, the J call TRBJ2-6; D is perhaps TRBD2 (5 bases). V lost 0 bases and J 0 bases, leaving 7 bases between the germline ends. The CDR3 runs to 16 residues. CDR1 and CDR2 from the germline V gene are SGHRS and YFSETQ. Written as DNA, the CDR3 is TGCGCCAGCAGCTTGGGAGGGAGCTCTGGGGCCAACGTCCTGACTTTC. It encodes CASSLGGSSGANVLTF.

This clonotype showed up many times. This sequence joins TRBV3-1 and TRBJ1-1, with no clear D. The CDR3 contains 14 residues. Looked up from germline, CDR1 is LGHDT and CDR2 is YNNKEL (reference sequence). V lost 2 bases to trimming and J lost 2 bases, with 9 bases between them. Written as DNA, the CDR3 is TGTGCCAGCAGCCAATCTCCAGGCAACACTGAAGCTTTCTTT. Amino acids: CASSQSPGNTEAFF. The variable domain in full, completed from reference TRBV3-1 and TRBJ1-1, reads DTAVSQTPKYLVTQMGNDKSIKCEQNLGHDTMYWYKQDSKKFLKIMFSYNNKELIINETVPNRFSPKSPDKAHLNLHINSLELGDSAVYFCASSQSPGNTEAFFGQGTRLTVV.

This clonotype was detected once. V gene TRBV2 combines with J gene TRBJ1-2, with 7 bases aligning to TRBD1. CDR1 is SNHLY, CDR2 FYNNEI, per germline. V was clipped by 5 bases and J by 8 bases; unmatched bases: 5. The CDR3 is 12 amino acids. The CDR3, as DNA: TGTGCCAGCAGTTTGGACAGGCGGGGCTACACCTTC. It codes for CASSLDRRGYTF.

The V and J genes are TRBV3-1 and TRBJ2-2; possible D gene TRBD2, 5 bases. V was cut by 8 bases and J by 5 bases, with 15 bases left in between. Germline V lookup: CDR1 LGHDT, CDR2 YNNKEL (reference sequence). The CDR3 is 14 amino acids. CDR3 sequence reads: CASGRAGGTGELFF. DNA for the CDR3: TGTGCCAGCGGCCGGGCAGGCGGGACCGGGGAGCTGTTTTTT.

This clonotype showed up just a few times. V is TRBV6-6 and J is TRBJ1-5, with 10 bases that match TRBD1. The CDR3 is 17 residues long. Germline lookup yields CDR1 MNHNY and CDR2 SVGAGI (reference sequence). V lost 5 bases to trimming and J lost 4 bases; unmatched junction nucleotides: 11. The CDR3 sequence is CASSRRQGAHLNQPQHF. CDR3 DNA sequence: TGTGCCAGCAGTCGACGACAGGGGGCCCATTTGAATCAGCCCCAGCATTTT.

In the case of this clonotype: A much larger clone differs from this one at a single base, so this may be a read error. This rearrangement joins TRBV28 to TRBJ1-1, with D tentatively TRBD1 (5 bases). V shed 5 bases and J shed 1 base, with 11 bases lying between them. From germline, CDR1 is MDHEN and CDR2 SYDVKM. CDR3 length: 14 residues. Written as DNA, the CDR3 is TGTGCCAGCAGTCCCCGACAGAGGAACACTGAAGCTTTCTTT. As protein: CASSPRQRNTEAFF.